This record covers a single T cell receptor (beta chain). TCRdb called the 5' RACE reads again in MiXCR, with one record for every CDR3 protein. The sample contains around 57,000 distinct CDR3 sequences, around 10% of which appear only once. This sample stems from a study of early T cells in non-severe SARS-CoV-2 infection. The sample comprised whole blood. This receptor was obtained from an adult who was a healthcare worker with PCR-confirmed SARS-CoV-2 infection or an uninfected control (not recorded which).

The CDR3 coding sequence is TGTGCCAGCAGCTCCGGCGGTTGGGCCACGCAGTATTTT. Its translation: CASSSGGWATQYF. The rearrangement joins TRBV6-5 to TRBJ2-3; the D is unclear. Trimming cost V 6 bases and J 9 bases, with 16 bases left between them. Per germline, CDR1 MNHEY and CDR2 SVGAGI. The CDR3 totals 13 residues.